This T cell receptor (beta chain) was recorded in a study of molecular identifiers for immune sequencing clone quantification. This clonotype appeared many times. TCRdb independently ran MiXCR on the PCR reads; one entry per CDR3 protein. The table lists 600,000 to 650,000 distinct CDR3 sequences, 15% to 20% of them singletons. Germline-derived CDR1 and CDR2 are SGHDN and FVKESK. Trimming took off 5 bases at V and 6 bases at J, with 8 bases between the two ends. CDR3 length: 11 residues. The receptor comes from a human donor in good health. Some libraries in this study had Jurkat cell RNA spiked in. The sequencing input was naive CD8+ T cells from blood, with Jurkat cell RNA spiked in. The subset denotes: FACS-sorted CD8+CD4-CCR7+CD45RA+ naive T cells. The chain employs TRBV14 and TRBJ2-7; D possibly matches TRBD1 or TRBD2 (5 bases each). Here the CDR3 reads CASSIGTEQYF. In DNA, the CDR3 is TGTGCCAGCAGCATTGGGACCGAGCAGTACTTC.